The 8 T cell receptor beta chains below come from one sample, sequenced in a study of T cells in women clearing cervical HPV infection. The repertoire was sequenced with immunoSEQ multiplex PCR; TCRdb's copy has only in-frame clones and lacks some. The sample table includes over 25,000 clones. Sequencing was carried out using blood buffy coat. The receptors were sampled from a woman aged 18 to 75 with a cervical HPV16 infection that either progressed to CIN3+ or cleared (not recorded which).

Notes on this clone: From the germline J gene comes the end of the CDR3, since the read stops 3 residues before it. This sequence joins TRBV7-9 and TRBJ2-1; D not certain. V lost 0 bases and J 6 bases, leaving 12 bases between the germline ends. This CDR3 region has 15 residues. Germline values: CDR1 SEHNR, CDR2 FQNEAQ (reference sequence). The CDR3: CASSLAVRAVNEQFF. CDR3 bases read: TGTGCCAGCAGCTTAGCGGTGCGAGCCGTCAATGAG.

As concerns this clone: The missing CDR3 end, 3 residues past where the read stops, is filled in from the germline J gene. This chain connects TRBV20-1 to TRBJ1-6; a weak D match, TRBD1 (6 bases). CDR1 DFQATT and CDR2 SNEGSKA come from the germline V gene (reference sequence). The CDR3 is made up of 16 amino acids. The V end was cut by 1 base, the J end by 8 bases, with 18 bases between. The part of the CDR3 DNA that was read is TGCAGTGCTAGAGTCAGGGGAACAGGCTCGGATTCACCC. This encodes CSARVRGTGSDSP. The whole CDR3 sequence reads CSARVRGTGSDSPLHF.

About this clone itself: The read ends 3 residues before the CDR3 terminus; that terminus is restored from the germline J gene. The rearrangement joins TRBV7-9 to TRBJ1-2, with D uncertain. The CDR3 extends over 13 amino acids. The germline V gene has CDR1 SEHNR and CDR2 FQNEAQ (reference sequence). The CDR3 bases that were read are TGTGCCAGCAGCTTAGGGCTAGCCTACGAC. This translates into CASSLGLAYD. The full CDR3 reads CASSLGLAYDYTF.

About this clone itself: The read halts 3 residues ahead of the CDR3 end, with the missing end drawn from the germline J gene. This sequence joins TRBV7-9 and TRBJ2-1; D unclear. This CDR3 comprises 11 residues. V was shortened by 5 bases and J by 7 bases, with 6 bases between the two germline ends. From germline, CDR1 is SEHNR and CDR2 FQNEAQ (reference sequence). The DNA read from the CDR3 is TGTGCCAGCAGCCCGCGGAATGAG. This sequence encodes CASSPRNE. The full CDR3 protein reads CASSPRNEQFF.

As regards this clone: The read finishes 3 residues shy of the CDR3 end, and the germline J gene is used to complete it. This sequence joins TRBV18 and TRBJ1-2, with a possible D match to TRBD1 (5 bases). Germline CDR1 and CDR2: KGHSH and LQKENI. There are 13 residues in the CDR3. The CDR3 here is CASSPSGAYDYTF. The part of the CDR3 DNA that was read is TGTGCCAGCTCACCATCTGGGGCGTACGAC. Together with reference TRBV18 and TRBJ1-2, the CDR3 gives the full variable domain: NAGVMQNPRHLVRRRGQEARLRCSPMKGHSHVYWYRQLPEEGLKFMVYLQKENIIDESGMPKERFSAEFPKEGPSILRIQQVVRGDSAAYFCASSPSGAYDYTFGSGTRLTVV.

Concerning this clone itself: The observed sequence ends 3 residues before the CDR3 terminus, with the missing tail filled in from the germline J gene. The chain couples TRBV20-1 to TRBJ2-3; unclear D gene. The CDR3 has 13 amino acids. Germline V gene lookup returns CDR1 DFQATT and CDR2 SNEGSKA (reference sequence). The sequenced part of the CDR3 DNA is TGCAGTGCCGCGACTGATAGCAATCAGCCG. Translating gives CSAATDSNQP. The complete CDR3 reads CSAATDSNQPQYF.

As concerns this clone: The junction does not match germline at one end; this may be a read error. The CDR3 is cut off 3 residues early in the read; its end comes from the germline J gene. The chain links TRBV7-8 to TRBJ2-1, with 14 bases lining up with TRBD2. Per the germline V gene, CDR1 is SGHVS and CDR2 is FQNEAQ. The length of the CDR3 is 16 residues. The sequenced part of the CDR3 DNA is TGTACCAGCAGCCCAGGGACTAGCGGGGGTTACAATGAG. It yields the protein CTSSPGTSGGYNE. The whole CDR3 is CTSSPGTSGGYNEQFF.

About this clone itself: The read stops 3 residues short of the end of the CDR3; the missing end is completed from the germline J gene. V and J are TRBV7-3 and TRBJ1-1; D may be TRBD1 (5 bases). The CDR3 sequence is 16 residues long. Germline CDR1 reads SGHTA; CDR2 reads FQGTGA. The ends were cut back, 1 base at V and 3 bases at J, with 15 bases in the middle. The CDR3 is CASSLIGGAVHTEAFF. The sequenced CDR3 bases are TGTGCCAGCAGCTTAATTGGCGGGGCGGTCCACACTGAA.